The 5 T cell receptor beta chains presented below share a single source sample, sequenced in a study of PD-1 blockade in classical Hodgkin lymphoma. All the patients suffered relapse after autologous stem cell transplantation, and brentuximab vedotin exposure differed. Some clones are missing from TCRdb's copy, which holds only in-frame ones; the method was immunoSEQ multiplex PCR. The repertoire holds some 20,000 clones, with 75% to 90% as singletons. The input for sequencing was peripheral blood mononuclear cells (PBMCs), taken before the second cycle of nivolumab. These receptors were taken from a human donor with classical Hodgkin lymphoma.

The V gene is TRBV5-8, the J gene TRBJ1-2; possibly TRBD1 for D (6 bases). This CDR3 is built from 14 residues. Germline V lookup: CDR1 SGHTS, CDR2 YDEGEE. V lost 5 bases to trimming and J lost 6 bases, with 17 bases between them. The CDR3 DNA follows: TGTGCCAGCAGTTCTAACAGGGATGGTGATGGCTACACCTTC. Amino acids: CASSSNRDGDGYTF. Using reference TRBV5-8 and TRBJ1-2 for the parts outside the CDR3, the full variable domain is EAGVTQSPTHLIKTRGQQATLRCSPISGHTSVYWYQQALGLGLQFLLWYDEGEERNRGNFPPRFSGRQFPNYSSELNVNALELEDSALYLCASSSNRDGDGYTFGSGTRLTVV.

This sequence joins TRBV5-1 and TRBJ2-1, with D tentatively TRBD1 (5 bases). The germline gives CDR1 SGHRS, CDR2 YFSETQ. V lost 4 bases and J 3 bases, leaving 8 bases between the germline ends. CDR3 size: 13 residues. CDR3 DNA sequence: TGCGCCAGCAGCACAGGCAGCTACAATGAGCAGTTCTTC. Its protein is CASSTGSYNEQFF.

J is TRBJ1-1 and V is TRBV6-5; 8 bases match TRBD1. From germline, CDR1 is MNHEY and CDR2 SVGAGI. Trimming took 5 bases from V and 4 from J; bases not matched to a gene: 3. This CDR3 has 13 residues. The CDR3 sequence is CASSTTGGTEAFF. CDR3 DNA sequence: TGTGCCAGCAGTACTACAGGGGGCACTGAAGCTTTCTTT.

The chain couples TRBV5-1 to TRBJ2-5; TRBD2 might be the D (5 bases). The CDR3 covers 14 residues. Trimming stripped 10 bases from V and 5 bases from J, with 21 bases between. Germline V gene sequence: CDR1 SGHRS, CDR2 YFSETQ. The DNA of the CDR3 is TGCGCCTCCACCGAGCGGCCGGGCGGGGAGACCCAGTACTTC. The encoded protein is CASTERPGGETQYF.

This clone was detected a few times. The J gene is TRBJ1-5, the V gene TRBV4-2; D is undetermined. The CDR3 consists of 15 residues. In germline, CDR1 is LGHNA, CDR2 YNFKEQ. Deletions cut 8 bases from V and 3 bases from J, with 17 bases between. The CDR3 DNA reads as TGTGCCAGCTCCGAAAGTAGGGTACCCAATCAGCCCCAGCATTTT. Translated: CASSESRVPNQPQHF.